The 4 T cell receptor beta chains presented below share a single source sample, sequenced in a study of response to subunit inactivated influenza vaccine. TCRdb redid the calling of the RT-PCR reads with MiXCR, one entry per CDR3 protein. The repertoire consists of hundreds of thousands of distinct CDR3 sequences, with about 15% occurring once and the leading ten covering 5.5% to 7%. The sequenced sample was PBMCs from blood, obtained around two weeks before vaccination. These receptors came from a man aged 50-59 years who received an inactivated influenza vaccine.

This clonotype was seen at least ten times. This rearrangement joins TRBV12-3 or TRBV12-4 to TRBJ2-1; D is perhaps TRBD2 (5 bases). The CDR3 is 13 residues long. V shed 6 bases and J shed 6 bases, with 12 bases lying between them. The CDR3 DNA is TGTGCCAGCAGCTTTACTACTAGCAATGAGCAGTTCTTC. Protein: CASSFTTSNEQFF.

The chain is built from TRBV29-1 and TRBJ2-3, with TRBD1 matching over 8 bases. The CDR3 is made up of 13 amino acids. Trimming at V came to 6 bases and at J to 2 bases, leaving 4 bases not matched to a gene. The germline CDR1 and CDR2 sequences are SQVTM and ANQGSEA. The CDR3 coding sequence is TGCAGCGTCCTCAGGGGGCCCACAGATACGCAGTATTTT. It translates to CSVLRGPTDTQYF.

The table lists this clonotype with many counts. CDR3 protein: CASSEQSRSYEQYF. CDR3 sequence (DNA): TGTGCCAGCAGTGAACAGAGCCGGTCCTACGAGCAGTACTTC. The rearrangement uses TRBV2 and TRBJ2-7; D is unclear. Germline CDR1 reads SNHLY; CDR2 reads FYNNEI. Trimming removed 2 bases from V and 1 base from J, with 9 bases in between. The CDR3 is 14 residues long.

This clonotype was counted between two and nine times. The chain links TRBV7-2 to TRBJ2-5, with 7 positions matching TRBD1. CDR1 and CDR2 from the germline V gene are SGHTA and FQGNSA. The CDR3 contains 15 residues. V gave up 1 base and J gave up 7 bases; unmatched junction bases: 9. In nucleotides, the CDR3 is TGTGCCAGCAGCTTAGGAGACCCACACAGGGGGACCCAGTACTTC. Its protein product is CASSLGDPHRGTQYF. The full variable domain, with the rest looked up from reference TRBV7-2 and TRBJ2-5, is GAGVSQSPSNKVTEKGKDVELRCDPISGHTALYWYRQSLGQGLEFLIYFQGNSAPDKSGLPSDRFSAERTGGSVSTLTIQRTQQEDSAVYLCASSLGDPHRGTQYFGPGTRLLVL.